Listed below are T cell receptor beta chains from one sample, sequenced in a study of CD8 T cells in ankylosing spondylitis. In TCRdb, the 5' RACE reads were re-called with MiXCR into one record per CDR3 protein. The table shows fewer than 750,000 distinct CDR3 sequences, with 15% to 20% occurring only once. Sequenced material: blood, either unsorted or a sorted T cell fraction (not recorded which). The receptor set was obtained from a male donor with ankylosing spondylitis. Both conserved end residues are part of each CDR3. D genes are given only for firm matches. A clone size is listed for some rows: how often the clone was seen (once, few, many), or a class if it is expanded.

J | size | V | D | DNA | CDR3
TRBJ2-7 | few | TRBV5-1 | TRBD1 | TGCGCCAGCAGCGCGGACAGGGCTACTTACGAGCAGTACTTC | CASSADRATYEQYF
TRBJ1-2 | - | TRBV5-7 | TRBD1 | TGTGCCAGCAGCTTGGTGGGACAGGTGAGACGAAATGGCTACACCTTC | CASSLVGQVRRNGYTF
TRBJ2-1 | - | TRBV20-1 | - | TGCAGTGCTGGGGGTATGGCCTACAATGAGCAGTTCTTC | CSAGGMAYNEQFF
TRBJ2-2 | - | TRBV6-1 | TRBD2 | TGTGCCAGCAGAGACCTTAGCGGGGGAAGCACCGGGGAGCTGTTTTTT | CASRDLSGGSTGELFF
TRBJ2-1 | - | TRBV12-3/TRBV12-4 | - | TGTGCCAGCAGTCCCCCCGGGGTCTCCTACAATGAGCAGTTCTTC | CASSPPGVSYNEQFF
TRBJ1-6 | few | TRBV3-1 | - | TGTGCCAGCAGCCTCGGCGCAGCCCGGGATTCACCCCTCCACTTT | CASSLGAARDSPLHF
TRBJ2-1 | - | TRBV24-1 | - | TGTGCCACCAGTGGAACCCAACTAGTATCTTTGAATGAGCAGTTCTTC | CATSGTQLVSLNEQFF
TRBJ2-7 | - | TRBV27 | - | TGTGCCAGCAGTTCCCCCCAGAGGGGAGCGAGCGAGCAGTACTTC | CASSSPQRGASEQYF
TRBJ1-1 | - | TRBV27 | - | TGTGCCAGCAGTTTATCTTCGAGGGGACGGGAGAACACTGAAGCTTTCTTT | CASSLSSRGRENTEAFF
TRBJ1-2 | few | TRBV12-3/TRBV12-4 | - | TGTGCCAGCGCCATATCAAACACAGTGCGCTATGGCTACACCTTC | CASAISNTVRYGYTF
TRBJ2-1 | many | TRBV12-3/TRBV12-4 | - | TGTGCCAGCAGTTTAGCCTTAGCAGAGGGGTACAATGAGCAGTTCTTC | CASSLALAEGYNEQFF
TRBJ2-3 | - | TRBV29-1 | - | TGCAGCCTACGGACGGACACAGATACGCAGTATTTT | CSLRTDTDTQYF
TRBJ2-1 | - | TRBV20-1 | TRBD2 | TGCAGTGCTAGTCGGCTAGCGGGAGGGGGAAATGAGCAGTTCTTC | CSASRLAGGGNEQFF
TRBJ2-7 | - | TRBV4-1 | - | TGCGCCAGCAGCCAACCCGGGGACTTTGGCGAGCAGTACTTC | CASSQPGDFGEQYF
TRBJ2-1 | - | TRBV20-1 | TRBD2 | TGCAGTGCTCCCCACAAGGGACTAGCGGACAATGAGCAGTTCTTC | CSAPHKGLADNEQFF
TRBJ2-3 | - | TRBV25-1 | TRBD2 | TGTGCCAGCAGTGTTGGGACTAGCGGGAGCAGCACAGATACGCAGTATTTT | CASSVGTSGSSTDTQYF
TRBJ2-5 | - | TRBV5-1 | - | TGCGCCAGCAGCAGGACCCGGGACCTGCAAGAGACCCAGTACTTC | CASSRTRDLQETQYF
TRBJ1-2 | few | TRBV20-1 | - | TGCAGTGCTCCACTAAGGGGGGGGGTAAATGGCTACACCTTC | CSAPLRGGVNGYTF
TRBJ2-4 | few | TRBV20-1 | - | TGCAGTGCTAGACTCCCTAGGGTAGACATTCAGTACTTC | CSARLPRVDIQYF
TRBJ2-2 | - | TRBV11-1 | TRBD1 | TGTGCCAGCAGCCTCTGGGACAGGGGACGGTTCGGGGAGCTGTTTTTT | CASSLWDRGRFGELFF
TRBJ2-6 | few | TRBV5-1 | - | TGCGCCAGCAGACAGGACTCTGGGGCCAACGTCCTGACTTTC | CASRQDSGANVLTF
TRBJ2-6 | - | TRBV13 | TRBD2 | TGTGCCAGCAGTTTTACCGGGACTAATTTTGACGGGGCCAACGTCCTGACTTTC | CASSFTGTNFDGANVLTF
TRBJ2-2 | few | TRBV10-3 | - | TGTGCCTCCTCTCCCCCCACCGGAGGGACCGGGGAGCTGTTTTTT | CASSPPTGGTGELFF
TRBJ1-5 | - | TRBV5-6 | - | TGTGCCAGCAGCTGGGGGACGGAAAATCAGCCCCAGCATTTT | CASSWGTENQPQHF
TRBJ2-1 | - | TRBV11-3 | TRBD2 | TGTGCCAGCAGCCCAGCGACTAGCGGGGATGGTGACAATGAGCAGTTCTTC | CASSPATSGDGDNEQFF
TRBJ2-7 | - | TRBV5-6 | - | TGTGCCAGCAGCAGCGGACGGGACTACGAGCAGTACTTC | CASSSGRDYEQYF
TRBJ1-5 | many | TRBV4-1 | TRBD1 | TGCGCCAGCAGCCGTGACAGGGGAAATCAGCCCCAGCATTTT | CASSRDRGNQPQHF
TRBJ2-1 | few | TRBV12-3/TRBV12-4 | - | TGTGCCAGCAAACTAAATCAGATCTACAATGAGCAGTTCTTC | CASKLNQIYNEQFF
TRBJ2-1 | - | TRBV28 | - | TGTGCCAGCGCGAGTAACAATGAGCAGTTCTTC | CASASNNEQFF
TRBJ1-3 | few | TRBV20-1 | - | TGCAGTGCTAGTTATGGGCCAGGGGCTGGAAACACCATATATTTT | CSASYGPGAGNTIYF
TRBJ2-1 | few | TRBV7-3 | - | TGTGCCAGCAGCCCCCACGCGGGCAGCTCCTACAATGAGCAGTTCTTC | CASSPHAGSSYNEQFF
TRBJ2-3 | - | TRBV7-8 | - | TGTGCCAGCAGCTACGGGGACACAGATACGCAGTATTTT | CASSYGDTDTQYF
TRBJ2-7 | - | TRBV20-1 | - | TGCAGTGCTAAGGCCTTGGGGCGGGCCAATCTCTACGAGCAGTACTTC | CSAKALGRANLYEQYF
TRBJ2-1 | - | TRBV5-1 | TRBD2 | TGCGCCAGCAGGTTAACTAGCGGGGGCTCCTACAATGAGCAGTTCTTC | CASRLTSGGSYNEQFF
TRBJ2-2 | few | TRBV7-2 | - | TGTGCCAGCAGCCTGGGACTTATGAACACCGGGGAGCTGTTTTTT | CASSLGLMNTGELFF
TRBJ2-1 | - | TRBV27 | TRBD2 | TGTGCCAGCAGTTACGGGGGGAACTACAATGAGCAGTTCTTC | CASSYGGNYNEQFF
TRBJ2-5 | few | TRBV15 | TRBD1 | TGTGCCACCAGTCAGGCACAGGGGAGAACGGAGACCCAGTACTTC | CATSQAQGRTETQYF
TRBJ2-5 | - | TRBV5-1 | - | TGCGCCAGCAGCCAGGACACTCACGGGGCAGAGACCCAGTACTTC | CASSQDTHGAETQYF
TRBJ2-2 | few | TRBV7-6 | - | TGTGCCAGCAGCTTAGCGACGGGGGCGTTGGATCTCGCGAACACCGGGGAGCTGTTTTTT | CASSLATGALDLANTGELFF
TRBJ1-2 | - | TRBV12-3/TRBV12-4 | - | TGTGCCAGCAGTGCGACAGGCTCCTCCTATGGCTACACCTTC | CASSATGSSYGYTF
TRBJ2-5 | - | TRBV28 | - | TGTGCCAGCAGTTTAGGGGCTTTGGAGACCCAGTACTTC | CASSLGALETQYF